This paragraph reports one T cell receptor (beta chain). The CDR3 runs 14 residues. Germline V gene lookup returns CDR1 LGHNT and CDR2 FRNRAP. The V end lost 4 bases, the J end lost 7 bases, and 16 bases lay between the germline ends. The PCR had 60 Vbeta and 13 Jbeta primers. Produced via immunoSEQ multiplex PCR; TCRdb's table is partial and in-frame only. Of 30,000 to 40,000 clones in the sample, approximately 67% are singletons; the top ten hold over 9%. This sample is part of a study of cytomegalovirus exposure and HLA in healthy donors. The sequenced sample consisted of PBMCs. The source is a man between 35 and 55 years old in good health and CMV-seropositive. The genes are TRBV12-5 and TRBJ1-1; no reliable D call. Written as DNA, the CDR3 is TGTGCTAGTGGTTCCTACCGGGAACATATTGAAGCTTTCTTT. Translating gives CASGSYREHIEAFF.